This T cell receptor (beta chain) appears in the sequencing data of a study of T cells in Graves' hyperthyroidism and ophthalmopathy. About the research overall: Peripheral blood was acquired at first diagnosis, ahead of any therapy whatsoever. Study-wide points: For ophthalmopathy, model prediction preceded onset by a median about 6.4 months.

This clonotype was detected only a few times. As yet, its antigen is unknown. Uncontrolled infection, other autoimmune disease, pregnancy or lactation barred patients from enrollment. This sample holds PBMCs from about 9.3 ml fresh peripheral blood. Amplification targeted TCR beta CDR3 regions from RNA transcripts. An initial round of RT-PCR targeting the TCR CDR3 relied on the HTBI primer set. Each CDR3 protein is one row after TCRdb ran MiXCR on the multiplex PCR reads. The data contain roughly 740,000 distinct CDR3 sequences, about a sixth of them singletons. Trimming took 3 bases from V and 3 from J, leaving 15 bases between them. Germline V gene data show CDR1 as SGHKS and CDR2 as YYEKEE (reference sequence). The CDR3 has 15 residues.

The clonotype originates from a man between 18 and 35 years old with Graves' hyperthyroidism. The chain recombines TRBV5-5 with TRBJ2-5; D not certain. The sequenced sample was blood. The CDR3 DNA follows: TGTGCCAGCAGCTCGTCCCTGGAGTTCAAAGAGACCCAGTACTTC. This gives the protein CASSSSLEFKETQYF.